This T cell receptor beta chain came from a study of CD8+CD57+ T cells in acquired aplastic anemia. The sequenced patients had an expansion of CD8+CD57+ cells seen by flow cytometry. Genomic DNA acted as the template from which TCR beta VDJ combination and CDR3 sequence profiling were carried out. TCRdb itself ran the reads through MiXCR, one entry per CDR3 protein. The table includes hundreds of thousands of distinct CDR3 sequences, under 55% detected once. This clonotype has at least ten counts. The V gene lost 2 bases and the J gene lost 4 bases, with 7 bases spanning the gap. The germline gives CDR1 WNHNN, CDR2 SYGVQD (reference sequence). This CDR3 has 13 residues.

This rearrangement joins TRBV10-1 to TRBJ2-3; no clear D gene. The sequenced sample was sorted CD4+, CD8+, or CD8+CD57+ T cells (not recorded which) from PBMCs. The clonotype was recovered from a human donor with aplastic anemia. The CDR3 DNA is TGCGCCAGCAGTGAGCCCGCCGCAGATACGCAGTATTTT. Translated: CASSEPAADTQYF.